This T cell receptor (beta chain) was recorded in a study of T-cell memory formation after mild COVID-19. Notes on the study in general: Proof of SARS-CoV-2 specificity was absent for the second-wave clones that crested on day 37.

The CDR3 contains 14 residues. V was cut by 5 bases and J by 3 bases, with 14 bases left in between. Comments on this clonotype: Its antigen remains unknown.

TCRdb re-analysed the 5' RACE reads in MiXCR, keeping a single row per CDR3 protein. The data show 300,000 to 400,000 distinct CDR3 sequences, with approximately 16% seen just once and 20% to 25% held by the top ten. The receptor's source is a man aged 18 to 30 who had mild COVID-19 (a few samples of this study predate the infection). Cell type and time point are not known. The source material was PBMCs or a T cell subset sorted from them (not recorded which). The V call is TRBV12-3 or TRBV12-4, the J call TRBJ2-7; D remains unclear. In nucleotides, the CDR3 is TGTGCCAGCAGTCCGAAGGACGGTGTCTACGAGCAGTACTTC. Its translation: CASSPKDGVYEQYF.